This TCR beta chain was recovered during a study of T cell responses to AZD1222 COVID-19 vaccine. The repertoire was sequenced with immunoSEQ multiplex PCR; TCRdb's copy has only in-frame clones and lacks some. Of fewer than 100,000 clones detected, around 88% appear once; the ten largest clones hold around a tenth. CDR1 and CDR2 (germline): LNHDA, SQIVND (reference sequence). The V end was cut by 5 bases, the J end by 5 bases, with 12 bases between. CDR3 length: 14 residues. This clone was detected a few times. This TCR was sampled from an adult who received the AZD1222 COVID-19 vaccine. V and J are TRBV19 and TRBJ1-4, with a tentative D call TRBD1 (6 bases). The source was peripheral blood, collected 28 days after the second AZD1222 dose. The CDR3 sequence is CASSSPGENEKLFF. The CDR3 DNA is TGTGCCAGTAGTTCTCCAGGGGAAAATGAAAAACTGTTTTTT.